What follows are 10 T cell receptor beta chains derived from one specimen sequenced in a study of blood T cell repertoires in COVID-19. Assay: immunoSEQ multiplex PCR; the TCRdb copy retains only in-frame clones and omits some. In the table there are 400,000 to 450,000 clones, around 90% of which are singletons. Sequenced sample: peripheral blood. These receptor sequences come from a man aged 18 to 30 with COVID-19, enrolled during active disease.

In this sample, this clone turned up once. The chain carries TRBV30 and TRBJ2-1; TRBD1 matches 7 bases. V was clipped by 0 bases and J by 4 bases; unmatched bases: 6. Germline loops: CDR1 GTSNPN, CDR2 SVGIG (reference sequence). This CDR3 is built from 15 residues. The CDR3 region is CAWSVTRGQYNEQFF. The CDR3 DNA reads TGTGCCTGGAGTGTAACGAGGGGGCAATACAATGAGCAGTTCTTC.

This rearrangement joins TRBV2 to TRBJ1-5, with D tentatively TRBD1 (5 bases). Trimming pared 7 bases from V and 0 bases from J, leaving 7 bases between. This CDR3 comprises 13 residues. In germline, CDR1 is SNHLY, CDR2 FYNNEI. This chain's CDR3 is CASKGDSNQPQHF. The CDR3 coding sequence is TGTGCCAGCAAAGGGGATAGCAATCAGCCCCAGCATTTT.

The chain uses TRBV7-6 and TRBJ2-1; 10 positions agree with TRBD2. This CDR3 has 15 amino acids. Germline V gene sequence: CDR1 SGHVS, CDR2 FNYEAQ. V gave up 5 bases and J gave up 3 bases; unmatched junction bases: 4. CDR3 region: CASSRTSGNYNEQFF. CDR3 nucleotides: TGTGCCAGCAGCAGGACTAGCGGAAACTACAATGAGCAGTTCTTC.

The chain combines TRBV12-3 or TRBV12-4 with TRBJ1-6, with D tentatively TRBD1 (5 bases). Trimming cost V 2 bases and J 6 bases, with 5 bases left between them. This CDR3 has 13 residues. In DNA, the CDR3 is TGTGCCAGCAGTTTAAGGGGTAATTCACCCCTCCACTTT. Amino acids: CASSLRGNSPLHF.

This clone was detected a few times. The genes are TRBV9 and TRBJ1-6, with TRBD1 matching over 7 bases. CDR1 is SGDLS and CDR2 is YYNGEE in the germline V gene. The CDR3 extends over 18 amino acids. The V segment lost 0 bases and the J segment 0 bases; nucleotides outside the gene matches: 6. The DNA for the CDR3 is TGTGCCAGCAGCGTAGAAGCAGGGGGGAGCTCCTATAATTCACCCCTCCACTTT. Translation gives CASSVEAGGSSYNSPLHF.

The chain links TRBV6-6 to TRBJ2-3; possibly TRBD1 for D (6 bases). The germline V gene has CDR1 MNHNY and CDR2 SVGAGI (reference sequence). The CDR3 is 15 residues long. Deletions cut 2 bases from V and 0 bases from J, with 9 bases between. DNA for the CDR3: TGTGCCAGCAGTTACCAGGGGATTAGCACAGATACGCAGTATTTT. It translates to CASSYQGISTDTQYF.

In its sample, this clone was seen a few times. The genes are TRBV25-1 and TRBJ1-1; 11 bases map to TRBD1. CDR1 is MGHDK, CDR2 SYGVNS, per germline. This CDR3 spans 15 amino acids. V gave up 4 bases and J gave up 3 bases; unmatched junction bases: 4. The DNA of the CDR3 is TGTGCCAGCAGTGGGACAGGGGGCGGCTACACTGAAGCTTTCTTT. This translates into CASSGTGGGYTEAFF.

The chain has TRBV27 and TRBJ2-3; 14 bases map to TRBD2. V shed 5 bases, J shed 0 bases, and the junction held 7 bases outside the gene matches. CDR3 size: 18 residues. Germline lookup yields CDR1 MNHEY and CDR2 SMNVEV (reference sequence). The CDR3 DNA reads as TGTGCCAGCAGTCCCCGGACTAGCGGGGGGCTAAGCACAGATACGCAGTATTTT. Its translation: CASSPRTSGGLSTDTQYF.

The chain links TRBV7-9 to TRBJ1-5, with 7 bases aligning to TRBD1. After removal of 2 bases from V and 5 bases from J, the junction contained 3 bases not matched to a gene. The CDR3 contains 14 residues. From germline, CDR1 is SEHNR and CDR2 FQNEAQ (reference sequence). CDR3 in amino acids: CASSLSQGHQPQHF. For the CDR3, the DNA is TGTGCCAGCAGCTTATCACAGGGGCATCAGCCCCAGCATTTT.

V is TRBV2 and J is TRBJ1-6; 7 nucleotides agree with TRBD1. The V gene's germline CDR1 is SNHLY and CDR2 FYNNEI. The CDR3 contains 14 residues. V trimming: 6 bases; J trimming: 10 bases; junction bases outside the gene matches: 9. The CDR3 loop reads CASRKTGSQSPLHF. As DNA, the CDR3 is TGTGCCAGCAGAAAGACAGGGAGTCAATCACCCCTCCACTTT. Looking up the rest from reference TRBV2 and TRBJ1-6 gives the full variable domain: EPEVTQTPSHQVTQMGQEVILRCVPISNHLYFYWYRQILGQKVEFLVSFYNNEISEKSEIFDDQFSVERPDGSNFTLKIRSTKLEDSAMYFCASRKTGSQSPLHFGNGTRLTVT.